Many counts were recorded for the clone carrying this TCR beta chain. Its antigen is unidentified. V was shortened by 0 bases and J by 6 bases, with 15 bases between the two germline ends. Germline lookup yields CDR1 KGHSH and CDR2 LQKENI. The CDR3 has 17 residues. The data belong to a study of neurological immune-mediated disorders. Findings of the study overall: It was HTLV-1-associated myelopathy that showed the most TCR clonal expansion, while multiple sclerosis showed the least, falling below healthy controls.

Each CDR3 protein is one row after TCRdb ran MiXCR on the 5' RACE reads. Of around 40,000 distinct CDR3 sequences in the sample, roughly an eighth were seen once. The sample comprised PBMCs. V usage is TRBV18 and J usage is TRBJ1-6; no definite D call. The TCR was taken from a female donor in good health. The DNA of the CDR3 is TGTGCCAGCTCACCACCGTTGGGGTCGTTTGGTAATTCACCCCTCCACTTT. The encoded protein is CASSPPLGSFGNSPLHF. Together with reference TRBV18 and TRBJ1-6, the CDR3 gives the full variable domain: NAGVMQNPRHLVRRRGQEARLRCSPMKGHSHVYWYRQLPEEGLKFMVYLQKENIIDESGMPKERFSAEFPKEGPSILRIQQVVRGDSAAYFCASSPPLGSFGNSPLHFGNGTRLTVT.